This TCR beta chain was identified in a study of response to subunit inactivated influenza vaccine. Each CDR3 protein gets one entry after TCRdb re-called the RT-PCR reads with MiXCR. The profile shows fewer than 700,000 distinct CDR3 sequences, 10% to 15% of them singletons. The study's findings and limits: With each seasonal influenza vaccination, the authors suggested, few new T cells are recruited.

The CDR3 is 12 residues long. CDR1 is LGHDT and CDR2 is YNNKEL in the germline V gene (reference sequence). Trimming took 4 bases from V and 9 from J; bases not matched to a gene: 5. In this sample, this clonotype turned up a few times. The target antigen is unknown. The starting material was PBMCs from blood, obtained roughly 47 days after vaccination. The sequence was obtained from a man aged 50-59 years who received an inactivated influenza vaccine. V and J are TRBV3-1 and TRBJ1-1; TRBD1 aligns across 7 bases. Written as DNA, the CDR3 is TGTGCCAGCAGCCTCCAGGACAGGAAAGCTTTCTTT. Its translation is CASSLQDRKAFF.